These T cell receptor beta chains were read from a single sample in a study of blood T cell repertoires in COVID-19. Profiled with immunoSEQ multiplex PCR; TCRdb holds only in-frame clones, not every one. The sample has approximately 340,000 clones, roughly 87% seen once. Sequencing was carried out using peripheral blood. These receptors all come from a young man with COVID-19, enrolled during active disease. The CDR3 runs from the conserved cysteine through the conserved F or W. D genes are given only for firm matches. The size entry is marked missing in some rows and otherwise reads once, few, many or a size class.

clone_size | j_call | v_call | d_call | cdr3_aa | cdr3_nt
- | TRBJ1-1 | TRBV4-2 | - | CASSQDLPGENTEAFF | TGTGCCAGCAGCCAAGATCTCCCAGGGGAGAACACTGAAGCTTTCTTT
- | TRBJ1-4 | TRBV19 | - | CASSILSGTEKLFF | TGTGCCAGTAGTATACTTTCGGGAACGGAAAAACTGTTTTTT
- | TRBJ2-2 | TRBV7-9 | - | CAGSGLRVDTGELFF | TGTGCCGGATCCGGGTTACGCGTCGACACCGGGGAGCTGTTTTTT
- | TRBJ1-6 | TRBV28 | - | CATVGGWEYNSPLHF | TGTGCCACCGTCGGGGGGTGGGAGTATAATTCACCCCTCCACTTT
- | TRBJ2-7 | TRBV7-9 | - | CASSFWRGISSYEQYF | TGTGCCAGCAGCTTTTGGCGCGGGATATCGTCCTACGAGCAGTACTTC
- | TRBJ2-7 | TRBV6-5 | TRBD2 | CASSYSYSGVFHEQYF | TGTGCCAGCAGTTACTCGTACAGCGGGGTCTTCCACGAGCAGTACTTC
- | TRBJ1-3 | TRBV12-3/TRBV12-4 | TRBD1 | CASSLAGARGYF | TGTGCCAGCAGTTTAGCGGGAGCCAGGGGGTATTTT
- | TRBJ1-5 | TRBV4-3 | - | CASSQGSGQPQHF | TGCGCCAGCAGCCAGGGTTCGGGTCAGCCCCAGCATTTT
few | TRBJ1-2 | TRBV6-5 | TRBD1 | CASRGTGGASGYTF | TGTGCCAGCAGGGGAACAGGGGGCGCGAGTGGCTACACCTTC
- | TRBJ2-2 | TRBV29-1 | TRBD1 | CSVKQGDRRADKRMELFF | TGCAGCGTGAAACAGGGGGACCGCAGGGCGGATAAAAGAATGGAGCTGTTTTTT
- | TRBJ2-2 | TRBV11-1 | TRBD1 | CASSQTGTNTGELFF | TGTGCCAGCAGCCAGACAGGGACCAACACCGGGGAGCTGTTTTTT
- | TRBJ2-1 | TRBV6-5 | TRBD1 | CASSYSSRGRIDEQFF | TGTGCCAGCAGTTACTCGAGCAGGGGGCGTATCGATGAGCAGTTCTTC
- | TRBJ1-2 | TRBV29-1 | - | CSVPGSRDGYTF | TGCAGCGTCCCCGGTTCACGGGATGGCTACACCTTC
once | TRBJ1-4 | TRBV6-5 | TRBD1 | CASSYFTGVEEKLFF | TGTGCCAGCAGTTACTTCACAGGGGTGGAGGAAAAACTGTTTTTT
- | TRBJ2-5 | TRBV2 | - | CASSDVLGVEETQYF | TGTGCCAGCAGTGATGTCTTAGGGGTAGAAGAGACCCAGTACTTC
- | TRBJ2-7 | TRBV7-8 | - | CASSFYESSYEQYF | TGTGCCAGCAGCTTTTACGAGAGCTCCTACGAGCAGTACTTC
- | TRBJ2-4 | TRBV18 | - | CASSPPEGAKNIQYF | TGTGCCAGCTCACCACCGGAGGGGGCCAAAAACATTCAGTACTTC
- | TRBJ2-7 | TRBV7-9 | - | CASSPSGGRQYF | TGTGCCAGCAGCCCGAGTGGCGGAAGGCAGTACTTC
- | TRBJ2-1 | TRBV2 | - | CASSVGADYNEQFF | TGTGCCAGCAGTGTTGGGGCCGACTACAATGAGCAGTTCTTC
- | TRBJ2-2 | TRBV27 | - | CASSYQGTGGELFF | TGTGCCAGCAGTTACCAGGGTACGGGCGGGGAGCTGTTTTTT
- | TRBJ2-2 | TRBV4-1 | - | CASSQRVNRNTGELFF | TGCGCCAGCAGCCAAAGAGTAAATAGGAACACCGGGGAGCTGTTTTTT
once | TRBJ2-1 | TRBV7-3 | TRBD2 | CASSPTGGSYNEQFF | TGTGCCAGCAGCCCCACGGGGGGCTCCTACAATGAGCAGTTCTTC
- | TRBJ2-3 | TRBV9 | TRBD2 | CASSVGTSGSTDTQYF | TGTGCCAGCAGCGTCGGGACTAGCGGGAGCACAGATACGCAGTATTTT
- | TRBJ2-1 | TRBV11-2 | - | CASSLDPPWSSYNEQFF | TGTGCCAGCAGCTTAGACCCCCCATGGAGCTCCTACAATGAGCAGTTCTTC
- | TRBJ1-2 | TRBV24-1 | TRBD1 | CATGGTGYGYTF | TGTGCCACCGGTGGGACAGGCTATGGCTACACCTTC
- | TRBJ2-7 | TRBV28 | TRBD1 | CASSPGQGGTYEQYF | TGTGCCAGCAGTCCAGGACAGGGGGGTACCTACGAGCAGTACTTC
- | TRBJ2-7 | TRBV10-2 | - | CASSARGSYEQYF | TGCGCCAGCAGCGCTCGAGGCTCCTACGAGCAGTACTTC
- | TRBJ1-1 | TRBV9 | TRBD1 | CASRSGGAMNTEAFF | TGTGCCAGCAGATCAGGGGGCGCGATGAACACTGAAGCTTTCTTT
- | TRBJ1-2 | TRBV5-8 | TRBD1 | CASSAAGTGLGYGYTF | TGTGCCAGCAGCGCCGCCGGGACAGGGCTTGGTTATGGCTACACCTTC
- | TRBJ2-5 | TRBV7-2 | - | CASSPEYQETQYF | TGTGCCAGCAGCCCCGAGTACCAAGAGACCCAGTACTTC